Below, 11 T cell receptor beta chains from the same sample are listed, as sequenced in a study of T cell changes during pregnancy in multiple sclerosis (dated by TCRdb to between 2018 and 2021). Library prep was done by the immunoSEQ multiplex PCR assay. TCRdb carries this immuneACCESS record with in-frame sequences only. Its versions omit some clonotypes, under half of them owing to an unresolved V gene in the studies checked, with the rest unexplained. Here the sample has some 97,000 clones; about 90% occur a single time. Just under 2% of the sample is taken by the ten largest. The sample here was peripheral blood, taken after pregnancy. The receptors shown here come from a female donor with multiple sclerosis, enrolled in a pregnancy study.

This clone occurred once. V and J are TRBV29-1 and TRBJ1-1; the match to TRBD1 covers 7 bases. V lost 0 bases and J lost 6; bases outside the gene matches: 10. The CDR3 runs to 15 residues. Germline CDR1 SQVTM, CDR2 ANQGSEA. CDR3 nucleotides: TGCAGCGTTGAAGATCCAGCAGGGGGGTTACCTGAAGCTTTCTTT. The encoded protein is CSVEDPAGGLPEAFF.

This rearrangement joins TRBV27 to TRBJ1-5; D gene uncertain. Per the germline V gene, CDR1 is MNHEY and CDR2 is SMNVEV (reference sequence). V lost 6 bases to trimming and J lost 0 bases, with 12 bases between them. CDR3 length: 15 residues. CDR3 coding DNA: TGTGCCAGCAGAAAGGAGGGTCTTAGCAATCAGCCCCAGCATTTT. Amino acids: CASRKEGLSNQPQHF.

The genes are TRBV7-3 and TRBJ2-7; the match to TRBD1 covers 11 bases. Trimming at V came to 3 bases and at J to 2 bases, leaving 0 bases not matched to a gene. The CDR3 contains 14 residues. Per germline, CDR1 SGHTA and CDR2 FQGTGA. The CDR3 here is CASSLGQGAYEQYF. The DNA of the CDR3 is TGTGCCAGCAGCTTGGGACAGGGGGCCTACGAGCAGTACTTC.

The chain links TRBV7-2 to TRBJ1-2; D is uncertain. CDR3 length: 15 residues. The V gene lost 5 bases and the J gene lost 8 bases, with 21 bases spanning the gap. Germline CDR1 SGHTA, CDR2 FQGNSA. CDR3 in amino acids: CASSRGQNPERGYTF. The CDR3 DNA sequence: TGTGCCAGCAGCCGAGGGCAGAATCCTGAAAGAGGCTACACCTTC.

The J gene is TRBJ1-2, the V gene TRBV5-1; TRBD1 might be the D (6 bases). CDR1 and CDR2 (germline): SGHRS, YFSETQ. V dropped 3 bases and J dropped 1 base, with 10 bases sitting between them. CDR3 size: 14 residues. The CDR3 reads CASSSKQGNYGYTF. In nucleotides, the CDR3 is TGCGCCAGCAGCTCTAAACAGGGTAACTATGGCTACACCTTC.

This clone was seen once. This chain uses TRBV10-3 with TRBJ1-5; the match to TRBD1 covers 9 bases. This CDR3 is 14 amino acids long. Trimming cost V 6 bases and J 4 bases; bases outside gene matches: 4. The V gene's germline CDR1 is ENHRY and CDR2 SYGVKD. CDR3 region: CAISGDRENQPQHF. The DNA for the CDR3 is TGTGCCATCAGCGGGGACAGGGAAAATCAGCCCCAGCATTTT.

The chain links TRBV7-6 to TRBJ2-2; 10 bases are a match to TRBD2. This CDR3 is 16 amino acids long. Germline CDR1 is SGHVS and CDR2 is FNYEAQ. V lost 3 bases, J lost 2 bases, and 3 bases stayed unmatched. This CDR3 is CASSLIAGGNTGELFF. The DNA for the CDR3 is TGTGCCAGCAGCTTGATAGCGGGAGGAAACACCGGGGAGCTGTTTTTT. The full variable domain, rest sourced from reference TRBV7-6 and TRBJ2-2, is GAGVSQSPRYKVTKRGQDVALRCDPISGHVSLYWYRQALGQGPEFLTYFNYEAQQDKSGLPNDRFSAERPEGSISTLTIQRTEQRDSAMYRCASSLIAGGNTGELFFGEGSRLTVL.

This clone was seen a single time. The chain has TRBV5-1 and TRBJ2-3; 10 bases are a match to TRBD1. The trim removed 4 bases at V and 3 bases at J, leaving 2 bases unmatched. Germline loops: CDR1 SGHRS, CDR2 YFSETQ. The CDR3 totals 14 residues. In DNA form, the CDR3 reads TGCGCCAGCAGCAAGGGACAGGGGACAGATACGCAGTATTTT. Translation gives CASSKGQGTDTQYF.

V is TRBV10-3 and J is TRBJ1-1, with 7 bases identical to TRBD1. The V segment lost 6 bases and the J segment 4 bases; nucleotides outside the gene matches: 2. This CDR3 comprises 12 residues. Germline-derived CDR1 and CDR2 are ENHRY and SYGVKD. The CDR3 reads CAIRSGGTEAFF. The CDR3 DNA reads TGTGCCATCAGATCAGGGGGCACTGAAGCTTTCTTT.

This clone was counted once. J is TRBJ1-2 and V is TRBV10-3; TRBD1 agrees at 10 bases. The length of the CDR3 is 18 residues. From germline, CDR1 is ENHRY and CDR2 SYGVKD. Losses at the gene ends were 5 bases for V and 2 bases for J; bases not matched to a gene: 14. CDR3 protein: CAISLGTGVPLGNYGYTF. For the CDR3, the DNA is TGTGCCATCAGTCTAGGGACAGGGGTCCCCCTGGGGAACTATGGCTACACCTTC.

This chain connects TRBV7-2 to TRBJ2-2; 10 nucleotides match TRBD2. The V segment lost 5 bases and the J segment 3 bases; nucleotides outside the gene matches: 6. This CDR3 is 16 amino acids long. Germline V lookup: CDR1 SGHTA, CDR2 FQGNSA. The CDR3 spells CASSNLAGVDTGELFF. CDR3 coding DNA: TGTGCCAGCAGCAATCTAGCGGGGGTCGACACCGGGGAGCTGTTTTTT.